One sample yielded the 24 T cell receptor beta chains listed below, sequenced in a study of response to subunit inactivated influenza vaccine. Via MiXCR, TCRdb re-called the RT-PCR reads, giving one row per CDR3 protein. This sample has about half a million distinct CDR3 sequences, with less than 8% found just once. This sample comprised PBMCs from blood, obtained about 23 months after vaccination. Every receptor here comes from a man aged 50 to 69 who received an inactivated influenza vaccine.

This clonotype has only a few counts. This chain joins TRBV7-6 and TRBJ2-5; 7 positions match TRBD2. From germline, CDR1 is SGHVS and CDR2 FNYEAQ. This CDR3 has 15 amino acids. V gave up 5 bases and J gave up 3 bases; unmatched junction bases: 9. CDR3 nucleotides: TGTGCCAGCAGCCAACTCGCTAGCGGAAAAGAGACCCAGTACTTC. Amino acid sequence: CASSQLASGKETQYF.

This clonotype was counted at least ten times. V usage is TRBV7-2 and J usage is TRBJ1-3; 7 bases agree with TRBD1. The CDR3 is 19 amino acids. Germline CDR1 reads SGHTA; CDR2 reads FQGNSA. Losses at the gene ends were 1 base for V and 2 bases for J; bases not matched to a gene: 14. This CDR3 is CASSLGFTDRLRTGNTIYF. The CDR3 DNA reads TGTGCCAGCAGCTTAGGCTTTACGGACAGGCTGAGGACTGGAAACACCATATATTTT.

The V call is TRBV7-9, the J call TRBJ2-3; 8 nucleotides line up with TRBD2. CDR1 and CDR2 (germline): SEHNR, FQNEAQ (reference sequence). The CDR3 is made up of 16 amino acids. The trim removed 2 bases at V and 4 bases at J, leaving 8 bases unmatched. CDR3 sequence (DNA): TGTGCCAGCAGCTTAAGTCGGGGGGGCGCAGCAGATACGCAGTATTTT. This encodes CASSLSRGGAADTQYF.

This clonotype was seen at least ten times. The CDR3 sequence: CSATEVRVSTDTQYF. CDR3 nucleotides: TGCAGTGCTACAGAGGTTAGGGTTAGCACAGATACGCAGTATTTT. The rearrangement links TRBV20-1 to TRBJ2-3; D is uncertain. The CDR3 has 15 amino acids. CDR1 and CDR2 (germline): DFQATT, SNEGSKA (reference sequence). V lost 4 bases, J lost 0 bases, and 14 bases lay in between.

The table lists this clonotype with a few counts. This chain joins TRBV20-1 and TRBJ2-3; a possible D gene is TRBD2 (7 bases). The ends were cut back, 0 bases at V and 6 bases at J, with 16 bases in the middle. The CDR3 sequence is 15 residues long. Per germline, CDR1 DFQATT and CDR2 SNEGSKA (reference sequence). The CDR3 DNA sequence: TGCAGTGCTAGAGATCCTGCGGGGGCAGGGGATACGCAGTATTTT. It encodes CSARDPAGAGDTQYF.

This clonotype was seen many times. The chain links TRBV4-1 to TRBJ2-3, with D possibly TRBD1 on 6 matching bases. This CDR3 region has 15 residues. Germline CDR1 is MGHRA and CDR2 is YSYEKL. Trimming shortened V by 2 bases and J by 4 bases, and 13 bases separated the two germline ends. The CDR3 loop is CASSQSLSGADTQYF. CDR3 nucleotides: TGCGCCAGCAGCCAAAGTCTCTCAGGGGCAGATACGCAGTATTTT.

As DNA, the CDR3 is TGTGCCAGCAGCTTGATCGGCCGCGGGACGGAATACGAGCAGTACTTC. It yields the protein CASSLIGRGTEYEQYF. The V and J genes are TRBV5-6 and TRBJ2-7; tentatively, D is TRBD2 (6 bases). V shed 1 base and J shed 4 bases, with 18 bases lying between them. Germline values: CDR1 SGHDT, CDR2 YYEEEE. The CDR3 is made up of 16 amino acids.

This clonotype was counted at least ten times. The chain links TRBV12-3 or TRBV12-4 to TRBJ2-5; possibly TRBD1 or TRBD2 for D (5 bases each). The V end was cut by 2 bases, the J end by 5 bases, with 6 bases between. This CDR3 has 12 residues. The chain's CDR3 is CASSLWGETQYF. The CDR3 nucleotides are TGTGCCAGCAGTTTATGGGGGGAGACCCAGTACTTC.

This clonotype was seen only once. This chain links TRBV7-6 with TRBJ1-6; D gene unclear. Looked up from germline, CDR1 is SGHVS and CDR2 is FNYEAQ. V was clipped by 4 bases and J by 12 bases, with 10 bases between them. The CDR3 covers 12 residues. CDR3 DNA sequence: TGTGCCAGCAGCTCAGACAAGAGACCCCTCCACTTT. Translation gives CASSSDKRPLHF.

The chain couples TRBV7-2 to TRBJ1-2; tentative D call: TRBD1 (5 bases). Per germline, CDR1 SGHTA and CDR2 FQGNSA. Between the trimmed V and J ends, which lost 5 bases and 4 bases, there was a span of 17 bases. The CDR3 contains 15 residues. The CDR3 is CASSNPGQILYGYTF. CDR3 nucleotides: TGTGCCAGCAGCAACCCAGGGCAGATCCTCTATGGCTACACCTTC.

This chain joins TRBV11-2 and TRBJ2-2; 7 bases are a match to TRBD2. V was clipped by 0 bases and J by 4 bases; unmatched bases: 8. This CDR3 spans 17 amino acids. The germline CDR1 and CDR2 sequences are SGHAT and FQNNGV. In DNA, the CDR3 is TGTGCCAGCAGCTTAGAAAACCTGGGGGGGTCCACCGGGGAGCTGTTTTTT. It codes for CASSLENLGGSTGELFF.

This clonotype turned up a few times. The V and J genes are TRBV6-2 or TRBV6-3 and TRBJ2-5, with unresolved D. In germline, CDR1 is MNHEY, CDR2 SVGEGT. CDR3 length: 14 amino acids. V lost 0 bases to trimming and J lost 1 base, with 6 bases between them. The CDR3 bases are TGTGCCAGCAGTTACTCCTGGGGCCAAGAGACCCAGTACTTC. Translation: CASSYSWGQETQYF.

This clonotype was counted many times. The chain has TRBV29-1 and TRBJ2-7; 13 positions agree with TRBD2. CDR3 length: 13 residues. Losses at the gene ends were 7 bases for V and 3 bases for J; bases not matched to a gene: 3. CDR1 is SQVTM, CDR2 ANQGSEA, per germline. CDR3 region: CSARLAGGYEQYF. The CDR3 DNA reads as TGCAGCGCCCGACTAGCGGGGGGCTACGAGCAGTACTTC.

In its sample, this clonotype was seen a few times. The V gene is TRBV20-1, the J gene TRBJ1-4; 7 positions match TRBD1. The CDR3 is made up of 13 amino acids. The germline gives CDR1 DFQATT, CDR2 SNEGSKA (reference sequence). Unmatched junction bases numbered 3, after V lost 3 bases and J lost 5 bases. CDR3 sequence reads: CSASQGGNEKLFF. Here the CDR3 DNA reads TGCAGTGCTAGCCAGGGGGGGAATGAAAAACTGTTTTTT.

The J gene is TRBJ2-7, the V gene TRBV7-8; 12 positions agree with TRBD2. The CDR3 sequence is 13 residues long. After removal of 5 bases from V and 5 bases from J, the junction contained 1 base not matched to a gene. Germline V gene data show CDR1 as SGHVS and CDR2 as FQNEAQ. The CDR3 spells CASSASGGDEQYF. CDR3 in DNA: TGTGCCAGCAGCGCTAGCGGGGGGGACGAGCAGTACTTC.

The genes are TRBV12-3 or TRBV12-4 and TRBJ2-7; D ambiguous. The CDR3 contains 14 residues. With 5 bases removed from V and 0 bases from J, the gap between germline ends came to 11 bases. For the CDR3, the DNA is TGTGCCAGCAGTACCATGGTAACCTCCTACGAGCAGTACTTC. This gives the protein CASSTMVTSYEQYF.

This clonotype was counted a few times. The CDR3 region is CASSQDVTWGAFF. The CDR3 coding sequence is TGCGCCAGCAGCCAAGACGTAACGTGGGGAGCTTTCTTT. This chain uses TRBV4-1 with TRBJ1-1, with unresolved D. The V end was cut by 0 bases, the J end by 10 bases, with 12 bases between. Germline CDR1 MGHRA, CDR2 YSYEKL. The CDR3 spans 13 residues.

This clonotype showed up just a few times. The rearrangement uses TRBV7-3 and TRBJ2-3; D might be TRBD2 (7 bases). Germline V gene lookup returns CDR1 SGHTA and CDR2 FQGTGA. Trimming removed 5 bases from V and 1 base from J, with 16 bases in between. The CDR3 has 16 amino acids. The CDR3 DNA reads TGTGCCAGCAGCCAGGGGCTAGCGGAGGGCACAGATACGCAGTATTTT. Its protein product is CASSQGLAEGTDTQYF.

The sample holds many counts of this clonotype. This chain links TRBV20-1 with TRBJ1-1; D may be TRBD1 (5 bases). CDR1 is DFQATT, CDR2 SNEGSKA, per germline (reference sequence). This CDR3 is built from 14 residues. Trimming pared 2 bases from V and 0 bases from J, leaving 10 bases between. The DNA of the CDR3 is TGCAGTGCTAGACGGGGGTACATGAACACTGAAGCTTTCTTT. This sequence encodes CSARRGYMNTEAFF.

This clonotype was observed a single time. Possible read error: a much larger clone is one base away. The V and J genes are TRBV20-1 and TRBJ2-3; 8 bases are a match to TRBD1. The junction had 9 bases not matched to a gene; V was cut back by 6 bases and J by 4 bases. CDR1 is DFQATT, CDR2 SNEGSKA, per germline (reference sequence). The CDR3 covers 14 residues. The CDR3 nucleotides are TGCAGTGCAGCCGGGACAGGCAACGCAGATACGCAGTATTTT. Protein: CSAAGTGNADTQYF.

V is TRBV6-9 and J is TRBJ2-3, with a possible D match to TRBD2 (5 bases). The V and J ends lost 7 bases and 1 base respectively, with 24 bases between them. The CDR3 is 18 amino acids. CDR1 is MNHGY and CDR2 is SVAAGI in the germline V gene. CDR3 coding DNA: TGTGCCAGCATGTTAGGTGTAGAGGGCCTTTATGGCACAGATACGCAGTATTTT. This translates into CASMLGVEGLYGTDTQYF.

There are a few counts of this clonotype. The chain joins TRBV14 to TRBJ2-5; no firm D call. Germline values: CDR1 SGHDN, CDR2 FVKESK. Trimming cost V 0 bases and J 7 bases, with 3 bases left between them. The CDR3 sequence is 11 residues long. In DNA form, the CDR3 reads TGTGCCAGCAGCCAAGACCGGACCCAGTACTTC. Its translation: CASSQDRTQYF. The full variable domain, in which reference TRBV14 and TRBJ2-5 provide the parts outside the CDR3, is EAGVTQFPSHSVIEKGQTVTLRCDPISGHDNLYWYRRVMGKEIKFLLHFVKESKQDESGMPNNRFLAERTGGTYSTLKVQPAELEDSGVYFCASSQDRTQYFGPGTRLLVL.

This clonotype was seen ten or more times. V usage is TRBV5-5 and J usage is TRBJ1-1, with 7 bases matching TRBD1. The CDR3 is made up of 16 amino acids. The V gene end was trimmed by 4 bases and the J gene end by 0 bases; junction bases not matched to a gene: 9. Germline CDR1 SGHKS, CDR2 YYEKEE (reference sequence). CDR3: CASSPGAGTVNTEAFF. The CDR3 DNA sequence: TGTGCCAGCAGCCCAGGGGCCGGGACAGTGAACACTGAAGCTTTCTTT.

This clonotype has a count of ten or more. The rearrangement uses TRBV5-1 and TRBJ1-1; no clear D. This CDR3 contains 13 residues. Trimming removed 0 bases from V and 5 bases from J, with 8 bases in between. Germline V CDR1 and CDR2: SGHRS, YFSETQ. The CDR3 sequence: CASSLDRRTEAFF. The CDR3 DNA sequence: TGCGCCAGCAGCTTGGACAGACGAACTGAAGCTTTCTTT.